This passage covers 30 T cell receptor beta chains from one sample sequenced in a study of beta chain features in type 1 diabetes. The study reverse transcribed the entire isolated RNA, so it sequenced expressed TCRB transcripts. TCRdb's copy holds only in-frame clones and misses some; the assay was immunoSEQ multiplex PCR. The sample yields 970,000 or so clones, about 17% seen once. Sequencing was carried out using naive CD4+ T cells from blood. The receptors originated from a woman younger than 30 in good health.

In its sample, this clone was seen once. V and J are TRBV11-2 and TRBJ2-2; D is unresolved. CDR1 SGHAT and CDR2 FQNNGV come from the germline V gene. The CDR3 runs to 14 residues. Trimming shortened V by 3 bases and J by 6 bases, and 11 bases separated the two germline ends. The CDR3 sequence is CASSLMPTPGELFF. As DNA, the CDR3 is TGTGCCAGCAGCTTGATGCCCACCCCCGGGGAGCTGTTTTTT. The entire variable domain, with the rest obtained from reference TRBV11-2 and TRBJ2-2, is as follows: EAGVAQSPRYKIIEKRQSVAFWCNPISGHATLYWYQQILGQGPKLLIQFQNNGVVDDSQLPKDRFSAERLKGVDSTLKIQPAKLEDSAVYLCASSLMPTPGELFFGEGSRLTVL.

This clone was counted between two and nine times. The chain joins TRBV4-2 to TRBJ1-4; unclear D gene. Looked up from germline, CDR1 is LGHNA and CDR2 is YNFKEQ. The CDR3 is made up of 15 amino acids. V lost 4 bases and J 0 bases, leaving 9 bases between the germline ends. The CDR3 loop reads CASSRQVATNEKLFF. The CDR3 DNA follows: TGTGCCAGCAGCCGGCAGGTCGCAACTAATGAAAAACTGTTTTTT.

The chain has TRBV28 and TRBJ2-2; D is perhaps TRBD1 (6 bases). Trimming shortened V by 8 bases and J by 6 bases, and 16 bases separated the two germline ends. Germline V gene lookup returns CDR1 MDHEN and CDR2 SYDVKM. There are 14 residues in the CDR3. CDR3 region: CASGNNREAGELFF. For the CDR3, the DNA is TGTGCCAGCGGGAATAACAGGGAAGCCGGGGAGCTGTTTTTT.

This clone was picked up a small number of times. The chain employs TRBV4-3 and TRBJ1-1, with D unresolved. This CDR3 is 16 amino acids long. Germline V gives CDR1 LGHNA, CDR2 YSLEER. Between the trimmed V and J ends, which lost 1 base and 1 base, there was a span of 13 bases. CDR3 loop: CASSQGMNSQNTEAFF. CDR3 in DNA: TGCGCCAGCAGCCAAGGGATGAACAGTCAGAACACTGAAGCTTTCTTT.

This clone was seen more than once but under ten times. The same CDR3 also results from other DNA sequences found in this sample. CDR3 sequence reads: CASSLEGSTEAFF. The CDR3 region has the DNA TGCGCCAGCAGCTTGGAGGGTAGCACTGAAGCTTTCTTT. V is TRBV5-1 and J is TRBJ1-1; no clear D gene. This CDR3 comprises 13 residues. Trimming removed 0 bases at V and 4 bases at J, with 7 bases between. Looked up from germline, CDR1 is SGHRS and CDR2 is YFSETQ.

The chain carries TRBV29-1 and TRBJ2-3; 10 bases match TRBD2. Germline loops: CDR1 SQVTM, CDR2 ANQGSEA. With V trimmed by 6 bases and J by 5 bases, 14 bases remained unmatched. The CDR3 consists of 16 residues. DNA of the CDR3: TGCAGCGTCCGACCTTCGACTAGCGGGTTCGTAGATACGCAGTATTTT. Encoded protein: CSVRPSTSGFVDTQYF.

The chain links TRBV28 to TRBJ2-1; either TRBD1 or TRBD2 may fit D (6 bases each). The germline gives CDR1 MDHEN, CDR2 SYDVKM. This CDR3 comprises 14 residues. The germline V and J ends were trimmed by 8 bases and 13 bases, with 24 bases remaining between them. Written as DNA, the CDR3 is TGTGCCAGCGGCGCGGGGCTGACAGGTCCCAAACAGTTCTTC. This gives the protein CASGAGLTGPKQFF.

Written as DNA, the CDR3 is TGTGCCAGCAGCTTAGAGTCAGGGGGCCAGCAGTACTTC. Amino acids: CASSLESGGQQYF. V is TRBV7-9 and J is TRBJ2-7, with TRBD1 matching 8 bases. The ends lost 1 base at V and 8 bases at J; junction bases unmatched: 4. This CDR3 has 13 amino acids. Germline V gives CDR1 SEHNR, CDR2 FQNEAQ (reference sequence).

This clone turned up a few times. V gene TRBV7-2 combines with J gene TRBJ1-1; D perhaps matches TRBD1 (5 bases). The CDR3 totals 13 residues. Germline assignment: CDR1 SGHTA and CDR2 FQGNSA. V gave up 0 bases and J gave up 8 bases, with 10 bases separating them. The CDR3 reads CASSLAPRGEAFF. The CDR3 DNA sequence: TGTGCCAGCAGCTTAGCACCTCGGGGGGAAGCTTTCTTT.

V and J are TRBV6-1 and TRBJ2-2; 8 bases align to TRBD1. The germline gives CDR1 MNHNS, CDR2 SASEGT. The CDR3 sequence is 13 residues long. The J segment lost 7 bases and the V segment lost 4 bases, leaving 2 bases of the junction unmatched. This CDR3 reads CASSGQGNGELFF. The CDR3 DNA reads TGTGCCAGCAGTGGACAGGGGAACGGGGAGCTGTTTTTT.

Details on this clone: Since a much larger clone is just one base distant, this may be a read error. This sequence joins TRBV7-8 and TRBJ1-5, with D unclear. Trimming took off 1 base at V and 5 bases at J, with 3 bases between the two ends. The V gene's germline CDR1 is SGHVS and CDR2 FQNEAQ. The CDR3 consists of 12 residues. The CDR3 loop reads CASSLGDQPQHF. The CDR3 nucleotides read TGTGCCAGCAGCTTAGGAGATCAGCCCCAGCATTTT.

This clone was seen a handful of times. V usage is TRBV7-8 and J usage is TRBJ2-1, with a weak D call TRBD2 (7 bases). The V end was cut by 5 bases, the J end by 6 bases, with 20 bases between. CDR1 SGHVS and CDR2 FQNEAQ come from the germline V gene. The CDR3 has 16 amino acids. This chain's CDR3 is CASSLREGGTVNEQFF. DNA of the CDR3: TGTGCCAGCAGCCTTAGGGAGGGGGGGACTGTCAATGAGCAGTTCTTC. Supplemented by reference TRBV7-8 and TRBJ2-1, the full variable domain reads GAGVSQSPRYKVAKRGQDVALRCDPISGHVSLFWYQQALGQGPEFLTYFQNEAQLDKSGLPSDRFFAERPEGSVSTLKIQRTQQEDSAVYLCASSLREGGTVNEQFFGPGTRLTVL.

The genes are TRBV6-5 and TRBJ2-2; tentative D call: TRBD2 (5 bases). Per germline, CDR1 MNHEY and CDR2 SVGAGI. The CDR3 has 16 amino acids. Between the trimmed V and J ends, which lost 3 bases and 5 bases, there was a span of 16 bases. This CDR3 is CASSYFGRVLTGELFF. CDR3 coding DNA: TGTGCCAGCAGTTATTTTGGGCGGGTATTAACCGGGGAGCTGTTTTTT.

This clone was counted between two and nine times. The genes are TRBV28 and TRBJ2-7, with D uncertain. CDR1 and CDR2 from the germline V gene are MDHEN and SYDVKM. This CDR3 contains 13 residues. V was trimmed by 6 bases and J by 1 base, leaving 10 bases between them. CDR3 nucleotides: TGTGCCAGCAGATTAGGCCAATCCTACGAGCAGTACTTC. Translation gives CASRLGQSYEQYF.

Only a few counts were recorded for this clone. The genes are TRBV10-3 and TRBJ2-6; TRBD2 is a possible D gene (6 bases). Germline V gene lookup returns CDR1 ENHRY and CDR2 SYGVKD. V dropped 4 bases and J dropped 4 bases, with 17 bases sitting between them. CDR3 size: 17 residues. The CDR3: CAISAWEVLTGANVLTF. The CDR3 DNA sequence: TGTGCCATCAGTGCTTGGGAGGTTCTTACCGGGGCCAACGTCCTGACTTTC.

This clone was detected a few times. CDR3 region: CASSLGYLATDTQYF. The CDR3 DNA reads as TGTGCCAGCAGCTTAGGCTACCTAGCGACAGATACGCAGTATTTT. V usage is TRBV11-2 and J usage is TRBJ2-3; possibly TRBD2 for D (6 bases). Germline V gene lookup returns CDR1 SGHAT and CDR2 FQNNGV. This CDR3 spans 15 amino acids. V lost 1 base to trimming and J lost 3 bases, with 11 bases between them.

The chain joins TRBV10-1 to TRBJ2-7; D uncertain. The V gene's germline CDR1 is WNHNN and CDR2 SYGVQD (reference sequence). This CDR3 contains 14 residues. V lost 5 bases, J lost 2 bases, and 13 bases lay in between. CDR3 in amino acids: CASSPSRTAYEQYF. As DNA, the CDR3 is TGCGCCAGCAGTCCGAGCAGGACCGCCTACGAGCAGTACTTC.

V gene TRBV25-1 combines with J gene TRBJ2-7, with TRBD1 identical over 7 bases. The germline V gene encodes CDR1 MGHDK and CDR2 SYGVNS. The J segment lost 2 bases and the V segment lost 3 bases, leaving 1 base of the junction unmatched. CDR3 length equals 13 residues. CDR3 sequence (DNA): TGTGCCAGCAGTGATCAGGGGGCCTACGAGCAGTACTTC. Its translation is CASSDQGAYEQYF.

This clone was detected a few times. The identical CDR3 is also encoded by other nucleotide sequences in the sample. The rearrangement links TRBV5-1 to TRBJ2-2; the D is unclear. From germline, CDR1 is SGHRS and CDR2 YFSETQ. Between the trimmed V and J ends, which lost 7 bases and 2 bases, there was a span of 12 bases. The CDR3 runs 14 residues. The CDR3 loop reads CASSLTGNTGELFF. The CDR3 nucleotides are TGCGCCAGCTCCTTGACTGGCAACACCGGGGAGCTGTTTTTT.

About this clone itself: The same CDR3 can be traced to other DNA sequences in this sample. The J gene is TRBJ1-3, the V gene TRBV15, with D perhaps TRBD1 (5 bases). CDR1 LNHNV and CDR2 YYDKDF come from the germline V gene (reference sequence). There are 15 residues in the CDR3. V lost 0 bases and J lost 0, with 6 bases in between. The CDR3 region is CATSRDRVSGNTIYF. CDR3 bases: TGTGCCACCAGCAGAGACAGGGTCTCTGGAAACACCATATATTTT.

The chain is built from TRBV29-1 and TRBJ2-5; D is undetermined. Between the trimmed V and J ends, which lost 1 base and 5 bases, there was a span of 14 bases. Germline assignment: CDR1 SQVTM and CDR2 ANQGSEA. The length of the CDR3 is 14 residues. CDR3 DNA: TGCAGCGTTGAAGCTTGGCACTCCCCTGAGACCCAGTACTTC. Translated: CSVEAWHSPETQYF.

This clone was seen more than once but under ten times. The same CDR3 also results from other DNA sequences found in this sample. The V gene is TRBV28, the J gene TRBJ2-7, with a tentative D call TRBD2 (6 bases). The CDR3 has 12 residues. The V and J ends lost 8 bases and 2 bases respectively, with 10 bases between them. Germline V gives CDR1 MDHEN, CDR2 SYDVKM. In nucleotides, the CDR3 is TGTGCCAGCTCTCGGGGGACCTACGAGCAGTACTTC. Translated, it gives CASSRGTYEQYF.

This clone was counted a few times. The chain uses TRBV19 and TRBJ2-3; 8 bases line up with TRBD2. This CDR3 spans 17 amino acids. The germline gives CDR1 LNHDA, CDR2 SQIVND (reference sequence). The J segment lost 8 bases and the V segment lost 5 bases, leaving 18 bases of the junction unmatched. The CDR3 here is CASSSLSGLAVGSTQYF. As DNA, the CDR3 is TGTGCCAGTAGTTCTCTTAGCGGACTAGCTGTTGGGAGTACGCAGTATTTT.

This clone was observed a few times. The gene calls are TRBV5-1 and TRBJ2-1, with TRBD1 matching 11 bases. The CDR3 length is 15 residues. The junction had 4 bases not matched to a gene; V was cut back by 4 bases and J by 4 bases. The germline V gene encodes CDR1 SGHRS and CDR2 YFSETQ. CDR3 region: CASSTGQGAYNEQFF. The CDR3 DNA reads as TGCGCCAGCAGCACCGGACAGGGGGCATACAATGAGCAGTTCTTC.

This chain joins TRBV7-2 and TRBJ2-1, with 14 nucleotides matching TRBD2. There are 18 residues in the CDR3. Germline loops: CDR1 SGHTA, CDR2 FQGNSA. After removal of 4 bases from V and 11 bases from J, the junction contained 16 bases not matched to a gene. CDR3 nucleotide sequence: TGTGCCAGCAGCTCAGGGGGGACTAGCGGGAGCCGAGGTCGAAAGCAGTTCTTC. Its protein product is CASSSGGTSGSRGRKQFF.

The chain's CDR3 is CASSLGARGTQDTQYF. The CDR3 nucleotides are TGTGCCAGCAGCTTAGGAGCCAGGGGTACCCAAGATACGCAGTATTTT. This chain uses TRBV7-2 with TRBJ2-3; D is possibly TRBD1 (6 bases). The germline V and J ends were trimmed by 1 base and 5 bases, with 16 bases remaining between them. This CDR3 region has 16 residues. Germline-derived CDR1 and CDR2 are SGHTA and FQGNSA.

As DNA, the CDR3 is TGCAGCGCAAAGGGTGCAGATTGGGGTTTAATGAACACTGAAGCTTTCTTT. This sequence encodes CSAKGADWGLMNTEAFF. The chain carries TRBV29-1 and TRBJ1-1; D is unresolved. The CDR3 sequence is 17 residues long. Germline CDR1 is SQVTM and CDR2 is ANQGSEA. Trimming took 7 bases from V and 0 from J, leaving 24 bases between them.

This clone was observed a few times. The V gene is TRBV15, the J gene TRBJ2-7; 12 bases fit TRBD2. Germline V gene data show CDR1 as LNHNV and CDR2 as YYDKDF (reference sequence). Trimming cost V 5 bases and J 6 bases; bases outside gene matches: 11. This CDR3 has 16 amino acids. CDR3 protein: CATSPGLAGPSREQYF. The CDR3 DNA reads TGTGCCACCAGCCCCGGACTAGCGGGACCTTCTCGCGAGCAGTACTTC. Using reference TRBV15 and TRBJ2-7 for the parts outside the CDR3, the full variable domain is DAMVIQNPRYQVTQFGKPVTLSCSQTLNHNVMYWYQQKSSQAPKLLFHYYDKDFNNEADTPDNFQSRRPNTSFCFLDIRSPGLGDTAMYLCATSPGLAGPSREQYFGPGTRLTVT.

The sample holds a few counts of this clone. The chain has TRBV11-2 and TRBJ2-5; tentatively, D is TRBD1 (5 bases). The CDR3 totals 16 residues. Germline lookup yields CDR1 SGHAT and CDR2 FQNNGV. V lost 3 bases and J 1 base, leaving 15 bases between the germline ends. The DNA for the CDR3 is TGTGCCAGCAGCTTGGCAACAGGTACGGCCCAAGAGACCCAGTACTTC. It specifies CASSLATGTAQETQYF.

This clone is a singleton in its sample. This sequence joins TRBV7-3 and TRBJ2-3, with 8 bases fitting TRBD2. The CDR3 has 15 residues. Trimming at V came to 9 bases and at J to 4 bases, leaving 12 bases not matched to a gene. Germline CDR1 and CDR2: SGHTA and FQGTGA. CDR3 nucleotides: TGTGCCAGTAGGCCAGCGGGAGTAGGGGCAGATACGCAGTATTTT. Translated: CASRPAGVGADTQYF.